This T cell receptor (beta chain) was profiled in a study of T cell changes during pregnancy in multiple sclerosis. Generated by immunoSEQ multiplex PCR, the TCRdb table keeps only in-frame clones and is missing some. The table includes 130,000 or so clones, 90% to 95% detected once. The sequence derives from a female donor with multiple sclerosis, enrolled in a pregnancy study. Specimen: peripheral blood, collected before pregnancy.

The CDR3 region is CASSNEAGTSGRNSYNEQFF. The DNA of the CDR3 is TGCGCCAGCAGCAACGAGGCCGGGACTAGCGGGAGGAACTCCTACAATGAGCAGTTCTTC. The V call is TRBV5-1, the J call TRBJ2-1, with 15 bases matching TRBD2. The CDR3 is 20 residues long. Germline V CDR1 and CDR2: SGHRS, YFSETQ. Trimming cost V 4 bases and J 0 bases; bases outside gene matches: 11.